This paragraph reports one T cell receptor beta chain. Deletions cut 0 bases from V and 4 bases from J, with 13 bases between. The CDR3 has 16 amino acids. The germline V gene has CDR1 SGDLS and CDR2 YYNGEE. The record originates from a study of blood T cell repertoires in COVID-19. Across 24 US areas, participants ranged in age from 18 to 89 years. For recovered donors of Cohort 3, there were two negative PCRs, clearance, or symptom resolution. Per the original data handling: Quantification of nucleated cells was approximated via reference gene primer amplification. Libraries were prepared by immunoSEQ multiplex PCR; TCRdb keeps only in-frame clonotypes and omits some of them. From that table come the V and J calls and clone size; the DNA was used to work out D and trimming. Counted here are 300,000 to 400,000 clones, 88% occurring once; the ten biggest clones make up 0.9% to 1.5%.

The TCR comes from a woman aged 18-30 years who had recovered from COVID-19. Sequencing was done on a sample of PBMCs or T cells enriched from blood (not recorded which). The J gene is TRBJ1-4, the V gene TRBV9, with D possibly being TRBD1 (5 bases). The DNA for the CDR3 is TGTGCCAGCAGCGTAGGTCGGCAGGGTATTAATGAAAAACTGTTTTTT. Amino acid sequence: CASSVGRQGINEKLFF.